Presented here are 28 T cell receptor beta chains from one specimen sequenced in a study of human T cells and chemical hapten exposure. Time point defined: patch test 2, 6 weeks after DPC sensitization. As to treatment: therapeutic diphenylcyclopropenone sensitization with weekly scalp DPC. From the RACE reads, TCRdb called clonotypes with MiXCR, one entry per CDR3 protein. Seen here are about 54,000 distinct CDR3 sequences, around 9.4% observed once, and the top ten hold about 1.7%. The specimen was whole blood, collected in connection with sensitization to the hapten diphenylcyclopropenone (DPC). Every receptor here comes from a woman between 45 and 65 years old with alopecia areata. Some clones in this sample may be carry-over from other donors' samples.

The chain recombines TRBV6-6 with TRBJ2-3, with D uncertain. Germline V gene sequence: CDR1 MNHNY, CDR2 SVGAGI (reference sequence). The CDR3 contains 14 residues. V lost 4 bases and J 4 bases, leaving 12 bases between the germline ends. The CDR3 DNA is TGTGCCAGCAGTTTCGGGTCAGACGCAGATACGCAGTATTTT. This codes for CASSFGSDADTQYF.

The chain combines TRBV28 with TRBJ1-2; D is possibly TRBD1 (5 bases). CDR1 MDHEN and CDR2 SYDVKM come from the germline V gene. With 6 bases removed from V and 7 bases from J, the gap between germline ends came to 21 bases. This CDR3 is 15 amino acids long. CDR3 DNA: TGTGCCAGCAGCTTCTCGACAGCCTCGAGGGGTGGCTACACCTTC. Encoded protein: CASSFSTASRGGYTF.

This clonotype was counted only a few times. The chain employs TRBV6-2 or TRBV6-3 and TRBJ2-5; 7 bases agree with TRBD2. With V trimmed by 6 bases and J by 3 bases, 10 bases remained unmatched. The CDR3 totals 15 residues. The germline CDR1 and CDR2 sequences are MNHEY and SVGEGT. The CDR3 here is CASRGFKLAEETQYF. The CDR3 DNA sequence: TGTGCCAGCAGGGGGTTTAAGCTAGCGGAAGAGACCCAGTACTTC.

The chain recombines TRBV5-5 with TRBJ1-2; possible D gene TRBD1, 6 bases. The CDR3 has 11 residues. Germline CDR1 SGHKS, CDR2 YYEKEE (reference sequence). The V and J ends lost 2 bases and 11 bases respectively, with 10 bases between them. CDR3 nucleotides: TGTGCCAGCAGCTTTCGGACAGCATACACCTTC. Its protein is CASSFRTAYTF.

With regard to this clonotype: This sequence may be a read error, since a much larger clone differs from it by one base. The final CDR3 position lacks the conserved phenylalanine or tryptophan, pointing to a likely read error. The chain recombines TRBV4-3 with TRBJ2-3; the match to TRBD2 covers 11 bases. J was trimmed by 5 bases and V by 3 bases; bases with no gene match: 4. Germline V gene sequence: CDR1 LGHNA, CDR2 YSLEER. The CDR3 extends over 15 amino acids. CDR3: CASSQDSGGEDTQYS. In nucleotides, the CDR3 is TGCGCCAGCAGCCAGGATAGCGGGGGGGAAGATACGCAGTATTCT.

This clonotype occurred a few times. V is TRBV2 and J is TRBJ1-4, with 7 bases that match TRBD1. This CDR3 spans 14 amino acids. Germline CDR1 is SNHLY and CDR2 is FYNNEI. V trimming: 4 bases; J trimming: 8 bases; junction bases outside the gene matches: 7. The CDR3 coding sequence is TGTGCCAGCAGTGTAGGGGGCGATGCCGAAAAACTGTTTTTT. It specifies CASSVGGDAEKLFF.

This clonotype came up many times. The CDR3: CASSRQHLPGTGGNQPQHF. Written as DNA, the CDR3 is TGCGCCAGCAGCCGACAACACCTCCCCGGGACAGGGGGCAATCAGCCCCAGCATTTT. The rearrangement joins TRBV4-3 to TRBJ1-5, with 10 positions matching TRBD1. The germline gives CDR1 LGHNA, CDR2 YSLEER. Trimming removed 4 bases from V and 2 bases from J; junction bases left unmatched: 14. The CDR3 is made up of 19 amino acids.

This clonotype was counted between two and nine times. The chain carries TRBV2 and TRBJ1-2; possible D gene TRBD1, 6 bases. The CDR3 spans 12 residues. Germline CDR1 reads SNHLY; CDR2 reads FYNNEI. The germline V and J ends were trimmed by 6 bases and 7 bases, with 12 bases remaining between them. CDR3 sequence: CASSRTASGYTF. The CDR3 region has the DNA TGTGCCAGCAGCCGGACAGCCTCTGGCTACACCTTC.

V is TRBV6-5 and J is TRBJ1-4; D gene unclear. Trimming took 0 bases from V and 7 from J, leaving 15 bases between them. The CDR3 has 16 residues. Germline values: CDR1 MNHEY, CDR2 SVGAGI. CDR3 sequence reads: CASSYSRPGWGEKLFF. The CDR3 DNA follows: TGTGCCAGCAGTTACTCGAGGCCCGGGTGGGGTGAAAAACTGTTTTTT.

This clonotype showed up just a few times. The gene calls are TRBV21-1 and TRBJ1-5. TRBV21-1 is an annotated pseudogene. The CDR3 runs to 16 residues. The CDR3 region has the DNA TGTGCCAGCAGCAAGTTGTCACGAAGGGTCAATCAGCCCCAGCATTTT. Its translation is CASSKLSRRVNQPQHF.

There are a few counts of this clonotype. The CDR3 DNA reads TGTGCCAGCAGTTACCCCGACTTCGCCGGGGATACGCAGTATTTT. Translated: CASSYPDFAGDTQYF. The rearrangement joins TRBV6-6 to TRBJ2-3, with D unresolved. The CDR3 sequence is 15 residues long. CDR1 is MNHNY and CDR2 is SVGAGI in the germline V gene (reference sequence). Trimming took 2 bases from V and 6 from J, leaving 15 bases between them.

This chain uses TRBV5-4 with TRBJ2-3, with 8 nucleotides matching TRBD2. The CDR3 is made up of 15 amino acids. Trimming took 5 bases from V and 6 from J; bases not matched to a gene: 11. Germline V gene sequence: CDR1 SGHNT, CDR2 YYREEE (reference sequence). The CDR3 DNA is TGTGCCAGCAGAGACCAGCGGGGGCCTTTGGATACGCAGTATTTT. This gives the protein CASRDQRGPLDTQYF.

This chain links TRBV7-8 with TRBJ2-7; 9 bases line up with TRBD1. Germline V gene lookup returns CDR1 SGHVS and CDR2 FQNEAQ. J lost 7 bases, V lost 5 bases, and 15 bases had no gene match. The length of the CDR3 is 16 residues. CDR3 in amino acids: CASSLTPQGAFGEQYF. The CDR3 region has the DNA TGTGCCAGCAGCCTTACCCCACAGGGGGCTTTCGGAGAGCAGTACTTC.

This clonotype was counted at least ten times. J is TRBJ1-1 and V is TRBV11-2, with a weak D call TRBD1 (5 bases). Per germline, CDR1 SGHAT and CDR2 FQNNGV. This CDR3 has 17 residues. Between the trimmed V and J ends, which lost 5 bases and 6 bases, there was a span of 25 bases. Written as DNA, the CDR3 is TGTGCCAGCAGCCCACAGGACTATGTGGTTTTTGACGCTGAAGCTTTCTTT. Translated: CASSPQDYVVFDAEAFF.

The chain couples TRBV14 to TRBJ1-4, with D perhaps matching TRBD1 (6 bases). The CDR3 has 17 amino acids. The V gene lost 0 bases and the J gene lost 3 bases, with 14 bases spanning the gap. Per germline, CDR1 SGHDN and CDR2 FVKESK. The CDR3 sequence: CASSQENGGSANEKLFF. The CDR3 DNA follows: TGTGCCAGCAGCCAAGAGAACGGGGGCTCGGCTAATGAAAAACTGTTTTTT.

The CDR3: CASRPTGSRGELFF. CDR3 DNA: TGTGCCAGCAGGCCCACAGGGTCTCGCGGGGAGCTGTTTTTT. The V call is TRBV2, the J call TRBJ2-2; tentatively, D is TRBD1 (6 bases). V lost 6 bases and J 7 bases, leaving 15 bases between the germline ends. The CDR3 spans 14 residues. CDR1 and CDR2 (germline): SNHLY, FYNNEI. The variable domain in full, with the rest retrieved from reference TRBV2 and TRBJ2-2, is EPEVTQTPSHQVTQMGQEVILRCVPISNHLYFYWYRQILGQKVEFLVSFYNNEISEKSEIFDDQFSVERPDGSNFTLKIRSTKLEDSAMYFCASRPTGSRGELFFGEGSRLTVL.

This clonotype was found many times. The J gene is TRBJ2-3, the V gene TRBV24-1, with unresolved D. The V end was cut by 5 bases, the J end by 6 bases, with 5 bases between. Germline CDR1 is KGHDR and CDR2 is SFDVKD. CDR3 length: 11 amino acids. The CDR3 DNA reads TGTGCCACCAGTGTGAGGGATACGCAGTATTTT. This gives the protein CATSVRDTQYF.

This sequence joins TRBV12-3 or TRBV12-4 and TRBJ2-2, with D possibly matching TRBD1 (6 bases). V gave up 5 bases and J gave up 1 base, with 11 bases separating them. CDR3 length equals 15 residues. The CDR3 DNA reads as TGTGCCAGCAGTCGACTACAGGGGAACACCGGGGAGCTGTTTTTT. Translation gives CASSRLQGNTGELFF.

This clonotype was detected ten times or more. For the CDR3, the DNA is TGTGCCAGCAGCCGAGGTGTTAGATCTGAGTATGGCTACACCTTC. Its protein product is CASSRGVRSEYGYTF. The chain employs TRBV4-2 and TRBJ1-2, with D unresolved. Germline V gene data show CDR1 as LGHNA and CDR2 as YNFKEQ. The CDR3 extends over 15 amino acids. The ends were cut back, 4 bases at V and 5 bases at J, with 17 bases in the middle.

CDR3 residues: CASSSPGGDTQYF. CDR3 in DNA: TGCGCCAGCAGCTCTCCCGGGGGAGATACGCAGTATTTT. The chain is built from TRBV5-1 and TRBJ2-3, with a possible D match to TRBD2 (6 bases). This CDR3 region has 13 residues. V lost 3 bases to trimming and J lost 5 bases, with 10 bases between them. CDR1 SGHRS and CDR2 YFSETQ come from the germline V gene.

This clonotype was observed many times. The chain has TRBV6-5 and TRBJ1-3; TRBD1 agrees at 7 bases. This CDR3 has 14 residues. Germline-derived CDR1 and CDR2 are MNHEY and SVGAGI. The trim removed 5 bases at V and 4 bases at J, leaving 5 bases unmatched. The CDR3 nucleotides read TGTGCCAGCAGTGCCGACAGGGCAGGAAACACCATATATTTT. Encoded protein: CASSADRAGNTIYF.

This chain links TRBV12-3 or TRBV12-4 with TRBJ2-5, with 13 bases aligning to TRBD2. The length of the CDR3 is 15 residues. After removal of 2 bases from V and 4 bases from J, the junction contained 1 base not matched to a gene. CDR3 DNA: TGTGCCAGCAGTTTAAGGACTAGCGGGAGAGAGACCCAGTACTTC. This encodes CASSLRTSGRETQYF.

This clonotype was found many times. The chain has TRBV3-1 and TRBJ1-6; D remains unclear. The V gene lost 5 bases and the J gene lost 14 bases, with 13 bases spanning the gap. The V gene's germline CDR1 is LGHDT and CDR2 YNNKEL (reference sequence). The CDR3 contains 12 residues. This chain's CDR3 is CASSSGLKALHF. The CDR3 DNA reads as TGTGCCAGCAGCTCCGGTTTGAAGGCCCTCCACTTT.

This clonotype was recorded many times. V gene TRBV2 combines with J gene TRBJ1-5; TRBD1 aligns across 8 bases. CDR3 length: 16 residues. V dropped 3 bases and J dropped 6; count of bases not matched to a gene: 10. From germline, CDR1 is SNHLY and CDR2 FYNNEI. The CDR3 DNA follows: TGTGCCAGCAGTGACCAGACAGGGGTCGGGAGTCAGCCCCAGCATTTT. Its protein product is CASSDQTGVGSQPQHF.

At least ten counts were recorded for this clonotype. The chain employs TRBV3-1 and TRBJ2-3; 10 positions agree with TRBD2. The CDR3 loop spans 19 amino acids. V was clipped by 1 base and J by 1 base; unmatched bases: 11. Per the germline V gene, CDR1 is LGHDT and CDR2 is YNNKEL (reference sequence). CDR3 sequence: CASSQAGLAQLAGTDTQYF. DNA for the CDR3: TGTGCCAGCAGCCAAGCGGGACTAGCGCAACTGGCGGGCACAGATACGCAGTATTTT.

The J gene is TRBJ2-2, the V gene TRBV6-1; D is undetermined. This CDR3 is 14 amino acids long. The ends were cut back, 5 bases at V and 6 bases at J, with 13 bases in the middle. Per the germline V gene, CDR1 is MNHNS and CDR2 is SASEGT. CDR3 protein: CASSLEVPAGELFF. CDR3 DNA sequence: TGTGCCAGCAGTCTAGAGGTCCCCGCCGGGGAGCTGTTTTTT.

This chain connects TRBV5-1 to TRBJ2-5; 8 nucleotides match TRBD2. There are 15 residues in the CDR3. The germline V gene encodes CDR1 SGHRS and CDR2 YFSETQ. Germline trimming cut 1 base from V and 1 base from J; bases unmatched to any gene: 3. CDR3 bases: TGCGCCAGCAGCTTGTCGGGGACTAGCCAAGAGACCCAGTACTTC. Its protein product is CASSLSGTSQETQYF.

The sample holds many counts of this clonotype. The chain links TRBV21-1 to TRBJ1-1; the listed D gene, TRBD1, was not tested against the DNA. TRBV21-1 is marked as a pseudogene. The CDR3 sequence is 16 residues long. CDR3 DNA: TGTGCCAGCAGCAAAGTCAGGGACAGAGGAGGTGGTGAAGCTTTCTTT. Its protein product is CASSKVRDRGGGEAFF.